Given below is one T cell receptor (beta chain) in context. Its antigen is undetermined. This record comes from a study of CD8+ T cells in alopecia areata. From germline, CDR1 is LNHDA and CDR2 SQIVND (reference sequence). V lost 7 bases and J 3 bases, leaving 7 bases between the germline ends. This CDR3 is built from 12 residues. Study-level results: Clonality was higher in lesional than normal scalp, especially in alopecia totalis/universalis.

Stated treatment: oral pan-JAK inhibitor, 5-10 mg twice daily. cDNA reverse transcribed from extracted RNA served as the sequencing template. The data were produced by immunoSEQ multiplex PCR, yet TCRdb's version contains in-frame clones alone and is incomplete. Altogether about 200,000 clones are present, more than 45% being singletons, with the ten largest covering more than 5.5%. Here the sequenced sample was CD4+ T cells sorted from blood, taken at week 24, from a patient treated with tofacitinib. V gene TRBV19 combines with J gene TRBJ2-1; D ambiguous. The clonotype originates from a human donor with alopecia areata. The CDR3 region has the DNA TGTGCCAGTACCAACTACTACAATGAGCAGTTCTTC. It encodes CASTNYYNEQFF.